The 11 T cell receptor beta chains reported below all come from one sample, sequenced in a study of blood T cell repertoires in COVID-19 (dated by TCRdb to 2019 to 2021). Library prep was done by the immunoSEQ multiplex PCR assay. Sourced from immuneACCESS, this table was stored by TCRdb with only in-frame sequences that have V and J called. A share of the clones is absent; for the studies checked, an unresolved V gene accounts for under half, and the remainder has no known explanation. This sample is represented by tens of thousands of clones; roughly 69% of them were singletons. The biggest ten clones account for approximately 6.2% of the sample. The sequenced sample consisted of peripheral blood. These receptors originate from an older man with acute or convalescent COVID-19.

This rearrangement joins TRBV18 to TRBJ1-4; 9 bases align to TRBD1. Germline CDR1 reads KGHSH; CDR2 reads LQKENI. This CDR3 has 19 amino acids. Unmatched junction bases numbered 13, after V lost 5 bases and J lost 0 bases. CDR3 in amino acids: CASSSGQGPTTATNEKLFF. The DNA for the CDR3 is TGTGCCAGCTCATCAGGACAGGGGCCAACGACCGCAACTAATGAAAAACTGTTTTTT. Full variable domain (missing parts from reference TRBV18 and TRBJ1-4): NAGVMQNPRHLVRRRGQEARLRCSPMKGHSHVYWYRQLPEEGLKFMVYLQKENIIDESGMPKERFSAEFPKEGPSILRIQQVVRGDSAAYFCASSSGQGPTTATNEKLFFGSGTQLSVL.

This clone has a handful of counts. The chain couples TRBV15 to TRBJ1-1, with D perhaps TRBD1 (6 bases). CDR1 and CDR2 from the germline V gene are LNHNV and YYDKDF (reference sequence). The V and J ends lost 0 bases and 1 base respectively, with 15 bases between them. The CDR3 is made up of 17 amino acids. The CDR3 nucleotides are TGTGCCACCAGCAGAGATTGGACACTGACAGGGAACACTGAAGCTTTCTTT. Translation gives CATSRDWTLTGNTEAFF.

V and J are TRBV7-9 and TRBJ1-5; D call uncertain. There are 14 residues in the CDR3. Germline V gives CDR1 SEHNR, CDR2 FQNEAQ (reference sequence). Trimming took 3 bases from V and 4 from J, leaving 10 bases between them. The CDR3 region has the DNA TGTGCCAGCAGCTTGTTGGCCCCGAATCAGCCCCAGCATTTT. Translated: CASSLLAPNQPQHF.

The V call is TRBV19, the J call TRBJ1-2, with a weak D call TRBD1 (6 bases). This CDR3 is 14 amino acids long. Germline V gene lookup returns CDR1 LNHDA and CDR2 SQIVND (reference sequence). The CDR3 spells CASKWGRGSYGYTF. In DNA, the CDR3 is TGTGCTTCAAAATGGGGCAGGGGAAGCTATGGCTACACCTTC.

The chain is built from TRBV29-1 and TRBJ2-7; 8 nucleotides line up with TRBD2. This CDR3 is 15 amino acids long. Germline V lookup: CDR1 SQVTM, CDR2 ANQGSEA. V dropped 0 bases and J dropped 2; count of bases not matched to a gene: 6. Written as DNA, the CDR3 is TGCAGCGTTGAAGATCGTAGCGGGGTCACCTACGAGCAGTACTTC. Translation: CSVEDRSGVTYEQYF.

V gene TRBV29-1 combines with J gene TRBJ1-1; D is perhaps TRBD1 (5 bases). The CDR3 spans 15 residues. Germline CDR1 SQVTM, CDR2 ANQGSEA. CDR3 DNA: TGCAGGATCCGGGACTCAGTGTTTCTGAACACTGAAGCTTTCTTT. The encoded protein is CRIRDSVFLNTEAFF.

CDR3 amino acids: CASSYSILGDNSPLHF. The CDR3 DNA reads as TGTGCCAGCAGTTACTCCATTCTAGGGGATAATTCACCCCTCCACTTT. V is TRBV6-5 and J is TRBJ1-6; perhaps TRBD1 as D (5 bases). Trimming removed 0 bases at V and 5 bases at J, with 11 bases between. The CDR3 spans 16 residues. Per the germline V gene, CDR1 is MNHEY and CDR2 is SVGAGI.

The CDR3 reads CAISDPDRGGGNTIYF. The CDR3 bases are TGTGCCATCAGTGACCCAGACAGGGGAGGTGGAAACACCATATATTTT. The chain recombines TRBV10-3 with TRBJ1-3; TRBD1 aligns across 8 bases. CDR1 and CDR2 (germline): ENHRY, SYGVKD. V trimming: 3 bases; J trimming: 3 bases; junction bases outside the gene matches: 7. The CDR3 contains 16 residues.

The chain employs TRBV5-6 and TRBJ2-5; possible D gene TRBD2, 7 bases. The V end was cut by 2 bases, the J end by 5 bases, with 10 bases between. The CDR3 runs 13 residues. Looked up from germline, CDR1 is SGHDT and CDR2 is YYEEEE. The CDR3, as DNA: TGTGCCAGCAGCTTAGGGGGGGTCGAGACCCAGTACTTC. Its translation: CASSLGGVETQYF.

This clone turned up a few times. The chain is built from TRBV5-4 and TRBJ2-3, with 8 bases identical to TRBD2. The CDR3 runs 15 residues. The germline CDR1 and CDR2 sequences are SGHNT and YYREEE (reference sequence). With 0 bases clipped from V and 5 bases from J, the junction kept 5 bases outside the gene matches. CDR3 protein: CASSLVSGNLDTQYF. The CDR3 coding sequence is TGTGCCAGCAGCTTGGTTAGCGGGAATTTAGATACGCAGTATTTT.

The chain employs TRBV3-1 (or the pseudogene TRBV3-2) and TRBJ1-3; no definite D call. Germline CDR1 is LGHDT and CDR2 is YNNKEL (reference sequence). Trimming took 4 bases from V and 0 from J, leaving 13 bases between them. This CDR3 is built from 16 residues. The CDR3: CASSPPTGYSGNTIYF. The CDR3 DNA reads TGTGCCAGCAGCCCCCCAACGGGATACTCTGGAAACACCATATATTTT.